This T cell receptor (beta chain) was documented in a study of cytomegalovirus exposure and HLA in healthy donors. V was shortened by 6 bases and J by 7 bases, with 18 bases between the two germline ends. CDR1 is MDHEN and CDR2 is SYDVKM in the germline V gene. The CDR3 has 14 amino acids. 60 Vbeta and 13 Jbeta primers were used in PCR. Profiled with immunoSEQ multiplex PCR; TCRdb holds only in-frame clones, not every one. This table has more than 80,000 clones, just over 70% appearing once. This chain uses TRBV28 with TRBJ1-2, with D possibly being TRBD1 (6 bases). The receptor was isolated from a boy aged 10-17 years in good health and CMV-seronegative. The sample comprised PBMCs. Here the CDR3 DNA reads TGTGCCAGCAGCTCCTTGAGAAGCAGGGGTGGCTACACCTTC. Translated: CASSSLRSRGGYTF.